This T cell receptor (beta chain) stems from a study of blood T cell repertoires in COVID-19. As for the study in general: Acute and convalescent COVID-19 samples came from the United States, Italy and Spain.

Produced via immunoSEQ multiplex PCR; TCRdb's table is partial and in-frame only. The sample consists of fewer than 50,000 clones, roughly 78% of them appearing once. CDR3 length equals 15 residues. CDR1 and CDR2 (germline): MNHEY, SVGEGT. V lost 1 base, J lost 3 bases, and 12 bases lay in between. Sequenced: peripheral blood. The V gene is TRBV6-2 or TRBV6-3, the J gene TRBJ1-2; no clear D gene. The TCR sequence derives from a man in his 70s with acute or convalescent COVID-19. CDR3 sequence: CASSYLRTGDYGYTF. The DNA for the CDR3 is TGTGCCAGCAGTTACTTAAGGACGGGAGACTATGGCTACACCTTC.